The T cell receptor (beta chain) described here comes from a study of T cell changes during pregnancy in multiple sclerosis. Assay used: immunoSEQ multiplex PCR; TCRdb lists only in-frame clones, some missing. The sample lists more than 35,000 clones, more than 85% occurring once. CDR1 and CDR2 (germline): GTSNPN, SVGIG (reference sequence). Trimming removed 5 bases at V and 0 bases at J, with 5 bases between. The CDR3 is 12 residues long. The V and J genes are TRBV30 and TRBJ1-3; tentative D call: TRBD1 (5 bases). Sequenced here: CD4+ T cells from peripheral blood mononuclear cells, sampled in the third trimester of pregnancy. The source is a female donor in good health, enrolled as a control in a pregnancy study. The chain's CDR3 is CAWDSSGNTIYF. The CDR3 nucleotides are TGTGCCTGGGACAGCTCTGGAAACACCATATATTTT. Full variable domain (missing parts from reference TRBV30 and TRBJ1-3): SQTIHQWPATLVQPVGSPLSLECTVEGTSNPNLYWYRQAAGRGLQLLFYSVGIGQISSEVPQNLSASRPQDRQFILSSKKLLLSDSGFYLCAWDSSGNTIYFGEGSWLTVV.